This TCR beta chain was documented in a study of a mutant IDH1 vaccine in newly diagnosed glioma. The time point here: week 23, last vaccination. In the vaccine, a single dose held 300 ug of the mutant IDH1 20-mer peptide, along with topical imiquimod. On this clone itself: Antigen unknown.

Assay used: immunoSEQ multiplex PCR; TCRdb lists only in-frame clones, some missing. The table has tens of thousands of clones, 85% seen once. CDR1 and CDR2 (germline): MNHEY, SVGAGI. Trimming removed 0 bases from V and 7 bases from J, with 10 bases in between. The CDR3 consists of 15 residues. The material was PBMCs, obtained from a glioma patient whose treatment included an IDH1 peptide vaccine. This sequence originates from a man aged 30 to 45 with glioma. Some clones in this sample may be carry-over from other donors' samples. V gene TRBV6-5 combines with J gene TRBJ1-6; D uncertain. Written as DNA, the CDR3 is TGTGCCAGCAGTTACTCGACTGGGGTGAATTCACCCCTCCACTTT. Its protein product is CASSYSTGVNSPLHF.